Included here is one T cell receptor beta chain sequence, with context. Its antigen remains unidentified. This entry comes from a study of T cells expressing NK-cell markers. Notes on the study in general: Whether expanded NKG2C+ T cell clones recognized HCMV stayed uncertain. A range of roughly 1.0-8% of CD8+ T cells consisted of dominant NKG2C+ clonotypes in several donors.

The cDNA for TCR beta came from 5'RACE template switching with UMIs. TCRdb reprocessed the 5' RACE reads and keeps a single row for each CDR3 protein, giving no DNA. The sample table sets out about 140,000 distinct CDR3 sequences. Sample: blood T cells: a sorted CD56 or NKG2C T cell subset, CD4+ or CD8+ T cells, or bulk PBMC T cells (not recorded which). This receptor was identified in a young man in good health.

The chain's CDR3 is CATTGGQTDEQYF. The genes are TRBV6-1 and TRBJ2-7; the TRBD2 assignment by TCRdb is unverifiable without DNA. The CDR3 totals 13 residues. Germline values: CDR1 MNHNS, CDR2 SASEGT.